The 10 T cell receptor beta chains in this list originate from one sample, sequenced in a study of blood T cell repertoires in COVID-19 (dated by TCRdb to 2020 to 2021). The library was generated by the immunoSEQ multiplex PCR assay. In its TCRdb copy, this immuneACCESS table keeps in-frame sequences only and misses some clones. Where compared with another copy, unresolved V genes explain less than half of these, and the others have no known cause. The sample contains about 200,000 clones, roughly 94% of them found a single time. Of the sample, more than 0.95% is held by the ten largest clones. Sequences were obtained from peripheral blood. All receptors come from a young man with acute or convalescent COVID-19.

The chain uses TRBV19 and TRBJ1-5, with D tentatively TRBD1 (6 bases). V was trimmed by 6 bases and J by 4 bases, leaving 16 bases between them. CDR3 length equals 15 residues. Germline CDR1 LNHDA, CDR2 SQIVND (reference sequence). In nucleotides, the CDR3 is TGTGCCAGTAGCACCTGGGGCAGGGGAAATCAGCCCCAGCATTTT. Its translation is CASSTWGRGNQPQHF.

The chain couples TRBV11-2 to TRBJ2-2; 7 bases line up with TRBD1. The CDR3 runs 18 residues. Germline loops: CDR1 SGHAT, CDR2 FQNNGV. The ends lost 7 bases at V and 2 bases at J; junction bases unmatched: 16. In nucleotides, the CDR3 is TGTGCCAGCACCAAGACAGGGATAGGGTCCTCTAACACCGGGGAGCTGTTTTTT. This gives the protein CASTKTGIGSSNTGELFF.

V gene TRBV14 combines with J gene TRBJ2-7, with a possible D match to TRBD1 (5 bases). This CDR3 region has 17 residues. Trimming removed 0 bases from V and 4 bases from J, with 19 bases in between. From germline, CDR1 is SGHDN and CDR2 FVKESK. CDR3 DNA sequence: TGTGCCAGCAGCCAAGATACATGGACAAACGATAAATACGAGCAGTACTTC. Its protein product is CASSQDTWTNDKYEQYF. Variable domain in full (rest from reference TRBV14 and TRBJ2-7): EAGVTQFPSHSVIEKGQTVTLRCDPISGHDNLYWYRRVMGKEIKFLLHFVKESKQDESGMPNNRFLAERTGGTYSTLKVQPAELEDSGVYFCASSQDTWTNDKYEQYFGPGTRLTVT.

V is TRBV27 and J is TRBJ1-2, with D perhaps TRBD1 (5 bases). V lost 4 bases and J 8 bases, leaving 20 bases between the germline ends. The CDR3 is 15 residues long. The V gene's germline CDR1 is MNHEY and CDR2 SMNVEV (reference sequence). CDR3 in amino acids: CASSSRGRGQYGYTF. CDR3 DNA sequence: TGTGCCAGCAGTTCCCGGGGGAGGGGTCAATACGGCTACACCTTC.

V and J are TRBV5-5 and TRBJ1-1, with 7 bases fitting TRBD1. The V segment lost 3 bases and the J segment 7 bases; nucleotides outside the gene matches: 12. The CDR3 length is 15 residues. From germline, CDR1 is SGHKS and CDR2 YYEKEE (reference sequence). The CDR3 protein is CASSSLMTGKVEAFF. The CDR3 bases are TGTGCCAGCAGCTCGTTGATGACAGGGAAGGTTGAAGCTTTCTTT.

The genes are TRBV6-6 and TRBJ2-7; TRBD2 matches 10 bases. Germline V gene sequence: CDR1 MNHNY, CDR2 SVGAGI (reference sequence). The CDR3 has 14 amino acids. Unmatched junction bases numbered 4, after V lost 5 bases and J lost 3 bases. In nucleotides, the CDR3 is TGTGCCAGCAGTGGCTCTAGCGGGAGCTACGAGCAGTACTTC. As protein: CASSGSSGSYEQYF.

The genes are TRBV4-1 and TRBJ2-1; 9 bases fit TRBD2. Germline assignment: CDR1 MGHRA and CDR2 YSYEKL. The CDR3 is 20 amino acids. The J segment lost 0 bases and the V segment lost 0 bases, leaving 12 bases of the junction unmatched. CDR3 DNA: TGCGCCAGCAGCCAAGAGTACGGGCTAGCGGGGTTAAGCTCCTACAATGAGCAGTTCTTC. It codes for CASSQEYGLAGLSSYNEQFF.

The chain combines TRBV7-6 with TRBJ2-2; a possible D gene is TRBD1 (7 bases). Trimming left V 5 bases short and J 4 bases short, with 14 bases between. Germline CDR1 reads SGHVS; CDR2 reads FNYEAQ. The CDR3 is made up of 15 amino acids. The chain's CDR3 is CASSTRQGGTGELFF. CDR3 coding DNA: TGTGCCAGCAGCACCCGACAGGGAGGCACCGGGGAGCTGTTTTTT.

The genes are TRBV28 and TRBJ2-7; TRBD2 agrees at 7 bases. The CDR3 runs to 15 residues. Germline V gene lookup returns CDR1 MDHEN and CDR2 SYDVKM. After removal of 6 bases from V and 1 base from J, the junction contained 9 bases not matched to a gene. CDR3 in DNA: TGTGCCAGCAGCCCTCATGCGGGGGTATCCTACGAGCAGTACTTC. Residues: CASSPHAGVSYEQYF.

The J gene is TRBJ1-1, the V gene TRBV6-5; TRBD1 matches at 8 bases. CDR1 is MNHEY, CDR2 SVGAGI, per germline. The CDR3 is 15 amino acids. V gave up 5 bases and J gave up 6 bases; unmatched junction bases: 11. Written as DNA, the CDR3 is TGTGCCAGCAGTCAGGACAGGGCCCAACAGGCTGAAGCTTTCTTT. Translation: CASSQDRAQQAEAFF.